The sequence of this T cell receptor (beta chain) was determined in a study of Graves' ophthalmopathy and Graves' hyperthyroidism. This clonotype has at least ten counts. The V gene lost 0 bases and the J gene lost 3 bases, with 4 bases spanning the gap. Germline CDR1 is SGHRS and CDR2 is YFSETQ. CDR3 length: 12 residues. The authors amplified TCR beta CDR3 regions from RNA transcripts. First-round RT-PCR employed HTBI primers, with a second-round multiplex PCR after it. TCRdb analysed the multiplex PCR reads with MiXCR anew, one entry per CDR3 protein. In the table there are fewer than 350,000 distinct CDR3 sequences, 15% to 20% of which are singletons. The PBMCs had their origin in 10 ml of fresh peripheral blood.

This chain links TRBV5-1 with TRBJ2-7, with D hard to call. The sample taken for sequencing was peripheral blood. The origin of this receptor is an adult man with Graves' ophthalmopathy. The CDR3 sequence: CASSLDIYEQYF. CDR3 nucleotide sequence: TGCGCCAGCAGCTTGGACATCTACGAGCAGTACTTC.